One sample yielded the 30 T cell receptor beta chains listed below, sequenced in a study of response to subunit inactivated influenza vaccine. Each CDR3 protein gets one entry after TCRdb re-called the RT-PCR reads with MiXCR. The sample holds about 180,000 distinct CDR3 sequences, around 8.8% seen once. The sample was non-naive T cells sorted from PBMCs, taken on the day of vaccination. The receptor set was obtained from a man aged 45-65 years who received an inactivated influenza vaccine.

This clonotype has ten or more counts. V gene TRBV7-8 combines with J gene TRBJ2-1, with 7 bases aligning to TRBD2. The germline CDR1 and CDR2 sequences are SGHVS and FQNEAQ. The CDR3 consists of 16 residues. V shed 1 base and J 4 bases; nucleotides not matched to a gene: 7. This CDR3 is CASSLGRGLQYNEQFF. The CDR3 DNA sequence: TGTGCCAGCAGCTTAGGTCGGGGACTACAGTACAATGAGCAGTTCTTC. The complete variable domain, with remaining parts taken from reference TRBV7-8 and TRBJ2-1, reads GAGVSQSPRYKVAKRGQDVALRCDPISGHVSLFWYQQALGQGPEFLTYFQNEAQLDKSGLPSDRFFAERPEGSVSTLKIQRTQQEDSAVYLCASSLGRGLQYNEQFFGPGTRLTVL.

J is TRBJ1-1 and V is TRBV6-2 or TRBV6-3; TRBD1 is a possible D gene (5 bases). Germline V gene sequence: CDR1 MNHEY, CDR2 SVGEGT. Trimming stripped 5 bases from V and 3 bases from J, with 13 bases between. This CDR3 has 14 amino acids. The CDR3 sequence: CASSSQGGYTEAFF. CDR3 DNA sequence: TGTGCCAGCAGTAGTCAGGGTGGATACACTGAAGCTTTCTTT.

Many counts were recorded for this clonotype. This rearrangement joins TRBV4-1 to TRBJ1-1; D uncertain. The V and J ends lost 0 bases and 7 bases respectively, with 18 bases between them. The CDR3 totals 16 residues. Germline assignment: CDR1 MGHRA and CDR2 YSYEKL. As DNA, the CDR3 is TGCGCCAGCAGCCAAGATAGAACGTTCTTGTACGTTGAAGCTTTCTTT. This gives the protein CASSQDRTFLYVEAFF.

The chain recombines TRBV20-1 with TRBJ2-5, with a possible D match to TRBD2 (6 bases). Trimming pared 3 bases from V and 3 bases from J, leaving 14 bases between. The CDR3 is 14 residues long. The germline V gene encodes CDR1 DFQATT and CDR2 SNEGSKA (reference sequence). The CDR3 DNA reads TGCAGTGCTAGTCGCGGGACCTTCGAAGAGACCCAGTACTTC. Its translation is CSASRGTFEETQYF.

The J gene is TRBJ2-5, the V gene TRBV4-1, with 7 positions matching TRBD2. Germline lookup yields CDR1 MGHRA and CDR2 YSYEKL. V shed 1 base, J shed 7 bases, and the junction held 12 bases outside the gene matches. CDR3 size: 16 residues. The CDR3 region is CASSQAAGRSQGTQYF. The CDR3 coding sequence is TGCGCCAGCAGCCAAGCAGCGGGGAGGTCCCAGGGGACCCAGTACTTC.

The rearrangement links TRBV10-3 to TRBJ2-1; 7 nucleotides line up with TRBD2. The CDR3 spans 15 residues. Trimming cost V 7 bases and J 0 bases; bases outside gene matches: 6. Germline V gene lookup returns CDR1 ENHRY and CDR2 SYGVKD. The CDR3 protein is CAIMSSGASYNEQFF. The CDR3 DNA sequence: TGTGCCATCATGTCGAGCGGGGCCTCCTACAATGAGCAGTTCTTC.

There are a few counts of this clonotype. The chain couples TRBV2 to TRBJ1-5; D is undetermined. Trimming took 5 bases from V and 0 from J, leaving 11 bases between them. This CDR3 has 15 amino acids. The germline CDR1 and CDR2 sequences are SNHLY and FYNNEI. CDR3 nucleotides: TGTGCCAGCAGTCCGATGGCGTTTAGCAATCAGCCCCAGCATTTT. Its protein product is CASSPMAFSNQPQHF.

The chain uses TRBV2 and TRBJ2-1; D gene ambiguous. The CDR3 is 13 residues long. Trimming stripped 6 bases from V and 4 bases from J, with 10 bases between. Per germline, CDR1 SNHLY and CDR2 FYNNEI. The CDR3 is CASSQNWYNEQFF. CDR3 DNA: TGTGCCAGCAGCCAAAACTGGTACAATGAGCAGTTCTTC.

This clonotype was seen a few times. The chain is built from TRBV6-5 and TRBJ1-5, with D hard to call. CDR1 is MNHEY and CDR2 is SVGAGI in the germline V gene. V dropped 7 bases and J dropped 0 bases, with 7 bases sitting between them. The CDR3 spans 13 residues. For the CDR3, the DNA is TGTGCCAGCATTTTAAATAGCAATCAGCCCCAGCATTTT. It encodes CASILNSNQPQHF.

This clonotype was seen ten or more times. The chain links TRBV20-1 to TRBJ2-7; 8 nucleotides align to TRBD2. CDR1 and CDR2 from the germline V gene are DFQATT and SNEGSKA (reference sequence). The V segment lost 0 bases and the J segment 5 bases; nucleotides outside the gene matches: 6. This CDR3 has 14 residues. CDR3 coding DNA: TGCAGTGCTAGAGATCCGGGAGGGTTCGACGAGCAGTACTTC. It codes for CSARDPGGFDEQYF.

This clonotype was recorded a few times. CDR3 region: CASSSDFLAGASNEQFF. Written as DNA, the CDR3 is TGTGCCAGCAGCTCCGACTTTCTAGCGGGAGCTTCCAATGAGCAGTTCTTC. The chain joins TRBV7-9 to TRBJ2-1; TRBD2 aligns across 10 bases. Germline V CDR1 and CDR2: SEHNR, FQNEAQ (reference sequence). J gave up 6 bases and V 4 bases, and 12 bases lay outside the gene matches. The CDR3 length is 17 residues.

The chain couples TRBV7-6 to TRBJ2-7, with D perhaps matching TRBD1 (6 bases). The V gene lost 5 bases and the J gene lost 3 bases, with 14 bases spanning the gap. Germline V gene data show CDR1 as SGHVS and CDR2 as FNYEAQ. The CDR3 is 14 amino acids. The CDR3, as DNA: TGTGCCAGCAGCCTCAGGGGTCTGGGCTACGAGCAGTACTTC. This sequence encodes CASSLRGLGYEQYF.

This clonotype turned up a few times. The V gene is TRBV7-9, the J gene TRBJ2-4; 9 bases fit TRBD2. The trim removed 8 bases at V and 3 bases at J, leaving 8 bases unmatched. This CDR3 contains 15 residues. The germline gives CDR1 SEHNR, CDR2 FQNEAQ (reference sequence). CDR3 sequence: CASGLTSGIKNIQYF. For the CDR3, the DNA is TGTGCCAGCGGACTGACTAGCGGTATCAAAAACATTCAGTACTTC.

This clonotype was counted between two and nine times. This chain joins TRBV2 and TRBJ2-3; D possibly corresponds to TRBD1 (6 bases). Germline V lookup: CDR1 SNHLY, CDR2 FYNNEI. The V gene lost 7 bases and the J gene lost 0 bases, with 20 bases spanning the gap. CDR3 size: 17 residues. The CDR3 loop is CASNPPLGAPSTDTQYF. The CDR3 DNA follows: TGTGCCAGCAACCCTCCCTTGGGGGCGCCGAGCACAGATACGCAGTATTTT.

This clonotype was seen more than once but under ten times. This chain joins TRBV19 and TRBJ2-4, with D perhaps matching TRBD2 (6 bases). The length of the CDR3 is 12 residues. Trimming shortened V by 8 bases and J by 5 bases, and 10 bases separated the two germline ends. The germline gives CDR1 LNHDA, CDR2 SQIVND (reference sequence). CDR3 amino acids: CASGGMENIQYF. As DNA, the CDR3 is TGTGCCAGTGGGGGGATGGAAAACATTCAGTACTTC.

In this sample, this clonotype turned up many times. The rearrangement links TRBV20-1 to TRBJ2-3; 14 nucleotides line up with TRBD2. The germline CDR1 and CDR2 sequences are DFQATT and SNEGSKA (reference sequence). With 3 bases clipped from V and 5 bases from J, the junction kept 7 bases outside the gene matches. The CDR3 is 16 residues long. The CDR3 region is CSASSGTSGRGDTQYF. CDR3 coding DNA: TGCAGTGCTAGTTCTGGGACTAGCGGGAGAGGAGATACGCAGTATTTT.

There are many counts of this clonotype. The chain employs TRBV10-3 and TRBJ2-1, with 9 bases lining up with TRBD1. J lost 6 bases, V lost 6 bases, and 9 bases had no gene match. Germline assignment: CDR1 ENHRY and CDR2 SYGVKD. The CDR3 extends over 15 amino acids. The CDR3 bases are TGTGCCATCAGGGGGGACAGGGACCCCAGCAATGAGCAGTTCTTC. Translation gives CAIRGDRDPSNEQFF.

Here the CDR3 reads CASRTANTGELFF. The CDR3 DNA sequence: TGTGCCAGCCGGACAGCGAACACCGGGGAGCTGTTTTTT. V usage is TRBV25-1 and J usage is TRBJ2-2; the D gene is possibly TRBD1 (6 bases). The germline CDR1 and CDR2 sequences are MGHDK and SYGVNS. The V and J ends lost 8 bases and 0 bases respectively, with 7 bases between them. This CDR3 region has 13 residues.

CDR3 sequence (DNA): TGTGCCAGCAGCTTTACTCCAGGGGGCTGGGGTGGCTACACCTTC. It translates to CASSFTPGGWGGYTF. J is TRBJ1-2 and V is TRBV7-2; TRBD1 matches 8 bases. Germline-derived CDR1 and CDR2 are SGHTA and FQGNSA. Trimming at V came to 3 bases and at J to 7 bases, leaving 10 bases not matched to a gene. This CDR3 contains 15 residues.

Note on this clonotype: Possible read error: a much larger clone is one base away. V usage is TRBV20-1 and J usage is TRBJ2-1, with D maybe TRBD1 (6 bases). Trimming cost V 3 bases and J 0 bases, with 12 bases left between them. Germline V lookup: CDR1 DFQATT, CDR2 SNEGSKA (reference sequence). This CDR3 comprises 15 residues. The CDR3 nucleotides are TGCAGTGCTAGCCCCTGGGGGCGCTCCTACAATGAGCAGTTCTTC. It translates to CSASPWGRSYNEQFF.

The rearrangement uses TRBV7-2 and TRBJ2-1, with 9 nucleotides matching TRBD2. V lost 0 bases, J lost 7 bases, and 16 bases stayed unmatched. The CDR3 extends over 19 amino acids. From germline, CDR1 is SGHTA and CDR2 FQGNSA. The CDR3 DNA reads as TGTGCCAGCAGCTTAGCGCTTCTTTTTGTAGCGGGAGTAGGGAATGAGCAGTTCTTC. Translated, it gives CASSLALLFVAGVGNEQFF.

The chain carries TRBV23-1 and TRBJ2-7, with D possibly TRBD1 on 6 matching bases. TRBV23-1 is noted as an ORF with a role that remains uncertain. This CDR3 has 16 amino acids. Trimming left V 0 bases short and J 0 bases short, with 12 bases between. CDR3 region: CASSQSNEDSSYEQYF. The DNA of the CDR3 is TGCGCCAGCAGTCAATCGAACGAGGACAGCTCCTACGAGCAGTACTTC.

This clonotype has at least ten counts. The genes are TRBV29-1 and TRBJ1-4, with 7 bases fitting TRBD1. Trimming removed 2 bases from V and 4 bases from J; junction bases left unmatched: 4. The CDR3 is 14 residues long. Germline V gene data show CDR1 as SQVTM and CDR2 as ANQGSEA. DNA for the CDR3: TGCAGCGTTGAAATCGGACAGGTTAATGAAAAACTGTTTTTT. This translates into CSVEIGQVNEKLFF.

The V and J genes are TRBV7-8 and TRBJ2-3, with 8 bases lining up with TRBD2. The germline V gene encodes CDR1 SGHVS and CDR2 FQNEAQ. The CDR3 is made up of 16 amino acids. Germline trimming cut 1 base from V and 1 base from J; bases unmatched to any gene: 4. The CDR3 bases are TGTGCCAGCAGCTTAGGGGCGGGGGGACGCACAGATACGCAGTATTTT. Translation gives CASSLGAGGRTDTQYF.

The chain is built from TRBV6-5 and TRBJ2-3; D might be TRBD1 (6 bases). The germline V gene encodes CDR1 MNHEY and CDR2 SVGAGI. V lost 4 bases and J lost 5, with 16 bases in between. The CDR3 has 15 residues. The CDR3 nucleotides are TGTGCCAGCAGTTCTGTAACAGGGTGGGAAGATACGCAGTATTTT. Translated: CASSSVTGWEDTQYF.

The J gene is TRBJ1-1, the V gene TRBV29-1; 7 nucleotides line up with TRBD1. CDR3 length: 14 amino acids. CDR1 is SQVTM and CDR2 is ANQGSEA in the germline V gene. With V trimmed by 5 bases and J by 3 bases, 9 bases remained unmatched. CDR3 bases: TGCAGCGTTTCTAACAGGGGTATGTACACTGAAGCTTTCTTT. Translation: CSVSNRGMYTEAFF.

The V and J genes are TRBV6-2 or TRBV6-3 and TRBJ2-7; D remains unclear. The CDR3 spans 13 residues. Germline CDR1 MNHEY, CDR2 SVGEGT. Trimming removed 4 bases from V and 5 bases from J, with 12 bases in between. The CDR3 nucleotides read TGTGCCAGCAGTTCCTTAGCCGGACACGAGCAGTACTTC. Its protein is CASSSLAGHEQYF.

This clonotype was detected ten times or more. The rearrangement links TRBV11-1 to TRBJ1-2, with a possible D match to TRBD1 (5 bases). The germline CDR1 and CDR2 sequences are SGHAT and FQDESV (reference sequence). This CDR3 contains 18 residues. Trimming took off 5 bases at V and 4 bases at J, with 26 bases between the two ends. CDR3 nucleotides: TGTGCCAGCAGCATAACAGACAGCAGCACGATACTATTCTATGGCTACACCTTC. Translated, it gives CASSITDSSTILFYGYTF.

This clonotype has more than one count but fewer than ten. V gene TRBV7-9 combines with J gene TRBJ1-2; weak D call: TRBD1 (5 bases). This CDR3 spans 13 amino acids. Germline CDR1 reads SEHNR; CDR2 reads FQNEAQ (reference sequence). V lost 5 bases and J 6 bases, leaving 13 bases between the germline ends. CDR3 loop: CASSPRASDGYTF. The CDR3 DNA reads TGTGCCAGCAGCCCCAGGGCGTCGGATGGCTACACCTTC.

This clonotype was seen ten or more times. The rearrangement uses TRBV5-6 and TRBJ2-7; 7 nucleotides line up with TRBD1. The germline V gene encodes CDR1 SGHDT and CDR2 YYEEEE. The V segment lost 4 bases and the J segment 4 bases; nucleotides outside the gene matches: 5. The CDR3 has 13 amino acids. Here the CDR3 reads CASSGYRGYEQYF. CDR3 nucleotides: TGTGCCAGCAGCGGATACAGGGGTTACGAGCAGTACTTC.